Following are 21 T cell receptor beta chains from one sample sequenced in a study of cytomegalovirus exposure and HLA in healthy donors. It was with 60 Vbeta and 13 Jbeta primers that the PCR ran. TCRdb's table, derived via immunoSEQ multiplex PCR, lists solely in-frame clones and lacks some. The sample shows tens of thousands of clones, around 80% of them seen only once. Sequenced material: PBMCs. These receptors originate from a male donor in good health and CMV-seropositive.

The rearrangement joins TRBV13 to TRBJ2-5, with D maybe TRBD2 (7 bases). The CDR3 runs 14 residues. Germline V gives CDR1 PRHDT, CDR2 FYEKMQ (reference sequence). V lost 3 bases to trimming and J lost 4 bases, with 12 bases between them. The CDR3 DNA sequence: TGTGCCAGCAGCTTCTCAGGGGAGGGAGAGACCCAGTACTTC. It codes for CASSFSGEGETQYF.

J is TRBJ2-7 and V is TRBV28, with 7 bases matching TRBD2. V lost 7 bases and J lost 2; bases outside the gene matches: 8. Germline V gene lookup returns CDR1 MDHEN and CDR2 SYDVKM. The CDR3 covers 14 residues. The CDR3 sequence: CASNKRGYTYEQYF. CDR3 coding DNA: TGTGCCAGCAATAAGCGGGGCTATACCTACGAGCAGTACTTC. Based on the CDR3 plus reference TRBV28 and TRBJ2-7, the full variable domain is DVKVTQSSRYLVKRTGEKVFLECVQDMDHENMFWYRQDPGLGLRLIYFSYDVKMKEKGDIPEGYSVSREKKERFSLILESASTNQTSMYLCASNKRGYTYEQYFGPGTRLTVT.

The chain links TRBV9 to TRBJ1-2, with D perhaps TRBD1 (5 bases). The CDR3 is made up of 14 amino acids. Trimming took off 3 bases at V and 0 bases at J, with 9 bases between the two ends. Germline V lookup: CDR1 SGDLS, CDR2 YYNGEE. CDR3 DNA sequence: TGTGCCAGCAGCGCTAGGGGAACTAACTATGGCTACACCTTC. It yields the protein CASSARGTNYGYTF.

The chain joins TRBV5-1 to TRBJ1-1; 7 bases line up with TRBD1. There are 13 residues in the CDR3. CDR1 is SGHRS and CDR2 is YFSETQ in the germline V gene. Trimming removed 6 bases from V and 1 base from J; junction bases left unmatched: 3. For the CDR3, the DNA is TGCGCCAGCATCGGGACAGCGAACACTGAAGCTTTCTTT. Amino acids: CASIGTANTEAFF.

The CDR3 sequence is CASSLPGLATSYEQYF. The DNA for the CDR3 is TGTGCCAGCAGTTTACCCGGACTAGCGACCTCCTACGAGCAGTACTTC. The chain links TRBV28 to TRBJ2-7, with TRBD2 matching over 9 bases. The CDR3 is 16 residues long. Germline CDR1 MDHEN, CDR2 SYDVKM. V dropped 2 bases and J dropped 0; count of bases not matched to a gene: 5.

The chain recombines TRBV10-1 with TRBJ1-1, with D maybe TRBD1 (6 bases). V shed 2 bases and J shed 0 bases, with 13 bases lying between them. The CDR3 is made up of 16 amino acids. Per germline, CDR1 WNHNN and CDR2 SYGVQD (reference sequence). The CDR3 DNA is TGCGCCAGCAGTGAGCTCCCAGGGGCCATGAACACTGAAGCTTTCTTT. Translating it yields CASSELPGAMNTEAFF.

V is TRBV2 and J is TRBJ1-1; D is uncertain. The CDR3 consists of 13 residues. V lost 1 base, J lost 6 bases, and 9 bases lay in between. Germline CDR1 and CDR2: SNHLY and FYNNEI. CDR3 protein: CASSEDPSAEAFF. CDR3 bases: TGTGCCAGCAGTGAAGATCCTTCCGCTGAAGCTTTCTTT.

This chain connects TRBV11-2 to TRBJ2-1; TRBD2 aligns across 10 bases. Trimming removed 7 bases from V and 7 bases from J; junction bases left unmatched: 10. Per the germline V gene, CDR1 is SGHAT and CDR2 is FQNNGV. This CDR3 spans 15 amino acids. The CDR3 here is CASIITSGASNEQFF. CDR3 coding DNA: TGTGCCAGCATCATTACTAGCGGGGCGTCGAATGAGCAGTTCTTC.

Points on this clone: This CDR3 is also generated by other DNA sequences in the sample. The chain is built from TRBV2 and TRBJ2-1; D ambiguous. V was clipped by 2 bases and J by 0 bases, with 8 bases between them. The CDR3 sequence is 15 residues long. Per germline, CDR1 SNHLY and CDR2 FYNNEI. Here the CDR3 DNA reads TGTGCCAGCAGTGAACCTAGGAGCTCCTACAATGAGCAGTTCTTC. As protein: CASSEPRSSYNEQFF.

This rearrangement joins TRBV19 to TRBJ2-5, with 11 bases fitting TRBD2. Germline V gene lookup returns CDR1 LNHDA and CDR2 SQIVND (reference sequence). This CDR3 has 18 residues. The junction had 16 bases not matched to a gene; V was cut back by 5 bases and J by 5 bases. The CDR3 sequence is CASSPGGGLAEPGETQYF. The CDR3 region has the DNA TGTGCCAGTAGTCCAGGAGGGGGACTAGCGGAGCCAGGGGAGACCCAGTACTTC.

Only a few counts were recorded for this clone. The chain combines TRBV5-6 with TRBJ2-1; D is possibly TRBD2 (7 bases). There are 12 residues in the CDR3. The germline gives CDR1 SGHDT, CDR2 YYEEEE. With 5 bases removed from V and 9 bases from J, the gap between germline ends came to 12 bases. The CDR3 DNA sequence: TGTGCCAGCAGTGGGGGGGCATCTGAGCAGTTCTTC. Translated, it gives CASSGGASEQFF.

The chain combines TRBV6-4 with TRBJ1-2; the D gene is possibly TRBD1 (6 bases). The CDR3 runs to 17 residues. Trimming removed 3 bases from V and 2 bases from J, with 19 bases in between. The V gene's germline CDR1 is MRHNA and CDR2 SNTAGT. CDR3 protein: CASSEKGTGFGNYGYTF. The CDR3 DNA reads TGTGCCAGCAGTGAAAAGGGAACAGGGTTTGGAAACTATGGCTACACCTTC.

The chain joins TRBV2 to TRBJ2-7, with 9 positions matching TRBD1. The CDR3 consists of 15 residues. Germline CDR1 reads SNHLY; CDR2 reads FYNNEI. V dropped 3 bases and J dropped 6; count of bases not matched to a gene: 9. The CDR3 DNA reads TGTGCCAGCAGTGAGACGGGGACAGGGAGCTCCGAGCAGTACTTC. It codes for CASSETGTGSSEQYF. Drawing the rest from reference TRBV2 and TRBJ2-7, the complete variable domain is EPEVTQTPSHQVTQMGQEVILRCVPISNHLYFYWYRQILGQKVEFLVSFYNNEISEKSEIFDDQFSVERPDGSNFTLKIRSTKLEDSAMYFCASSETGTGSSEQYFGPGTRLTVT.

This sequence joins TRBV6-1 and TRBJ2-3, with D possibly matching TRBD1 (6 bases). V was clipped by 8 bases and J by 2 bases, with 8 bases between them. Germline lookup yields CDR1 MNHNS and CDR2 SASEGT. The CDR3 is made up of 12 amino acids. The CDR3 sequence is CASRDITDTQYF. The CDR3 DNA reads TGTGCCAGCCGGGACATCACAGATACGCAGTATTTT.

The CDR3 DNA reads as TGCGCCAGCAGCTTGTTACTAGCAGGCAATGAGCAGTTCTTC. Translated: CASSLLLAGNEQFF. V usage is TRBV5-1 and J usage is TRBJ2-1, with D perhaps TRBD2 (6 bases). V lost 1 base and J lost 6, with 11 bases in between. Germline lookup yields CDR1 SGHRS and CDR2 YFSETQ. This CDR3 is 14 amino acids long.

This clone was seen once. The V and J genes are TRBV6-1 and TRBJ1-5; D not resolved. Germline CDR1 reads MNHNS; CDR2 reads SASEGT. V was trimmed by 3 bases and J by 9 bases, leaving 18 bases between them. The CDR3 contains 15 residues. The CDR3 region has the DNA TGTGCCAGCAGTGACGGCGGTCGGGGTCAATGGCCCCAGCATTTT. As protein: CASSDGGRGQWPQHF.

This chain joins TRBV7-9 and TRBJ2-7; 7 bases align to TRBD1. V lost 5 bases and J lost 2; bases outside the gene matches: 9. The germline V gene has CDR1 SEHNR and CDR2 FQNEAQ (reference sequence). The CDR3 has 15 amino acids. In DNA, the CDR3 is TGTGCCAGCAGCCCGGTCGACAGGGCGCCCTACGAGCAGTACTTC. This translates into CASSPVDRAPYEQYF.

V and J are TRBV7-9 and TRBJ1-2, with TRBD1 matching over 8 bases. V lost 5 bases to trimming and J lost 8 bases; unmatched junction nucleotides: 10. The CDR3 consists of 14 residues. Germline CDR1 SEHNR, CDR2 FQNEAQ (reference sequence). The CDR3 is CASSPPDREDGYTF. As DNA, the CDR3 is TGTGCCAGCAGCCCCCCGGACAGGGAGGACGGCTACACCTTC.

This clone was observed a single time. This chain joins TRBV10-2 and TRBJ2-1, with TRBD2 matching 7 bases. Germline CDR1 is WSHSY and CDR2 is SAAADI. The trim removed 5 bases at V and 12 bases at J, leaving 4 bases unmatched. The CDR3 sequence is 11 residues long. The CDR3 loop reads CASSISGWQFF. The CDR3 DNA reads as TGCGCCAGCAGTATTAGCGGGTGGCAGTTCTTC.

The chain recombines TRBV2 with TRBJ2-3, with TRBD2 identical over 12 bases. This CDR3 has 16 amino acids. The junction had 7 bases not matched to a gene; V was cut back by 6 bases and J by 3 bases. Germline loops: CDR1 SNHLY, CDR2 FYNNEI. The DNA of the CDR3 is TGTGCCAGCAGCTTCCCTAGCGGGGGGGCAACAGATACGCAGTATTTT. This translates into CASSFPSGGATDTQYF.

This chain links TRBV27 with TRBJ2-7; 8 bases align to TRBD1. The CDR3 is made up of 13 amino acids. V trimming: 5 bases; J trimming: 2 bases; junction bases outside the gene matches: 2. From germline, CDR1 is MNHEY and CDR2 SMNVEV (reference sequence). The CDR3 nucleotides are TGTGCCAGCAGTGACAGGGGCGCCTACGAGCAGTACTTC. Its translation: CASSDRGAYEQYF.